The 29 T cell receptor beta chains below were found in one sample sequenced in a study of a mutant IDH1 vaccine in newly diagnosed glioma. Time point denoted: baseline, week 1 (first vaccination visit). The sample's treatment: pre-vaccination baseline after standard-of-care therapy. Assay: immunoSEQ multiplex PCR; the TCRdb copy retains only in-frame clones and omits some. Here the sample spans 70,000 to 95,000 clones, about four fifths being singletons. The sequencing used PBMCs, collected from a glioma patient treated with radiotherapy, temozolomide or both. These receptors were taken from a man in his forties with glioma. Some clones in this sample may be carry-over from other donors' samples.

About this clone itself: The junction differs from germline at one of its ends, possibly a read error. The CDR3 DNA reads TGTGCCAGCAGAATCAGGGGGGGCGACTTC. Amino acid sequence: CASRIRGGDF. V gene TRBV27 combines with J gene TRBJ2-7; D is tentatively TRBD1 or TRBD2 (7 bases each). The germline V gene has CDR1 MNHEY and CDR2 SMNVEV (reference sequence). CDR3 length: 10 amino acids.

The chain carries TRBV7-2 and TRBJ1-1; TRBD1 matches at 7 bases. There are 15 residues in the CDR3. V lost 5 bases, J lost 0 bases, and 6 bases stayed unmatched. Looked up from germline, CDR1 is SGHTA and CDR2 is FQGNSA. The CDR3 reads CASSQGQVMNTEAFF. The CDR3 DNA reads as TGTGCCAGCAGCCAAGGACAGGTGATGAACACTGAAGCTTTCTTT.

This chain links TRBV7-2 with TRBJ1-5, with D hard to call. V was pared by 5 bases and J by 4 bases, with 12 bases between. The germline V gene encodes CDR1 SGHTA and CDR2 FQGNSA. CDR3 length: 14 residues. CDR3 sequence (DNA): TGTGCCAGCAGCGAAGACATAAATAATCAGCCCCAGCATTTT. It yields the protein CASSEDINNQPQHF.

This clone showed up just once. The J gene is TRBJ2-2, the V gene TRBV2; a weak D match, TRBD2 (5 bases). With 4 bases removed from V and 0 bases from J, the gap between germline ends came to 9 bases. Per germline, CDR1 SNHLY and CDR2 FYNNEI. CDR3 size: 15 residues. In nucleotides, the CDR3 is TGTGCCAGCAGTGGTTCCGGGGCGAACACCGGGGAGCTGTTTTTT. It specifies CASSGSGANTGELFF. The variable domain in full, with the rest retrieved from reference TRBV2 and TRBJ2-2, is EPEVTQTPSHQVTQMGQEVILRCVPISNHLYFYWYRQILGQKVEFLVSFYNNEISEKSEIFDDQFSVERPDGSNFTLKIRSTKLEDSAMYFCASSGSGANTGELFFGEGSRLTVL.

V usage is TRBV5-1 and J usage is TRBJ2-7; a weak D match, TRBD1 (6 bases). The ends were cut back, 3 bases at V and 5 bases at J, with 21 bases in the middle. CDR3 length equals 16 residues. Germline V lookup: CDR1 SGHRS, CDR2 YFSETQ. The CDR3 coding sequence is TGCGCCAGCAGCTGGGGGCGGGCCGCGCGAGAGGACGAGCAGTACTTC. Protein product: CASSWGRAAREDEQYF.

This chain joins TRBV29-1 and TRBJ1-5; 7 bases line up with TRBD1. The CDR3 runs 14 residues. V shed 4 bases, J shed 3 bases, and the junction held 6 bases outside the gene matches. Germline V gene sequence: CDR1 SQVTM, CDR2 ANQGSEA. The CDR3 loop is CSVAEGAYNQPQHF. DNA of the CDR3: TGCAGCGTTGCCGAGGGGGCGTACAATCAGCCCCAGCATTTT. Full variable domain (missing parts from reference TRBV29-1 and TRBJ1-5): SAVISQKPSRDICQRGTSLTIQCQVDSQVTMMFWYRQQPGQSLTLIATANQGSEATYESGFVIDKFPISRPNLTFSTLTVSNMSPEDSSIYLCSVAEGAYNQPQHFGDGTRLSIL.

This clone was seen a single time. This chain uses TRBV9 with TRBJ2-2; D possibly corresponds to TRBD1 (5 bases). The CDR3 sequence is 14 residues long. Germline CDR1 is SGDLS and CDR2 is YYNGEE. V lost 4 bases, J lost 7 bases, and 14 bases lay in between. The CDR3 sequence: CASSPIPQGGELFF. The CDR3 DNA follows: TGTGCCAGCAGCCCTATCCCCCAGGGCGGGGAGCTGTTTTTT.

The V gene is TRBV7-2, the J gene TRBJ1-6; TRBD1 matches at 7 bases. Germline CDR1 SGHTA, CDR2 FQGNSA. V lost 5 bases to trimming and J lost 10 bases; unmatched junction nucleotides: 8. The CDR3 is made up of 14 amino acids. This CDR3 reads CASSLRQGGSPLHF. In nucleotides, the CDR3 is TGTGCCAGCAGCCTAAGACAGGGCGGCTCACCCCTCCACTTT.

V and J are TRBV5-6 and TRBJ2-7; 7 nucleotides match TRBD1. V gave up 4 bases and J gave up 2 bases; unmatched junction bases: 9. CDR1 and CDR2 (germline): SGHDT, YYEEEE. The CDR3 loop spans 15 amino acids. The CDR3 protein is CASSRYGQVPYEQYF. CDR3 nucleotide sequence: TGTGCCAGCAGCCGGTACGGACAGGTCCCCTACGAGCAGTACTTC.

The chain recombines TRBV19 with TRBJ1-6, with D hard to call. The germline CDR1 and CDR2 sequences are LNHDA and SQIVND (reference sequence). The CDR3 is 14 residues long. V lost 7 bases and J 7 bases, leaving 14 bases between the germline ends. Here the CDR3 reads CASTRREGNSPLHF. As DNA, the CDR3 is TGTGCCAGTACCAGGCGGGAAGGAAATTCACCCCTCCACTTT.

This chain joins TRBV6-5 and TRBJ2-7; 7 positions match TRBD1. The germline gives CDR1 MNHEY, CDR2 SVGAGI. V lost 6 bases, J lost 1 base, and 9 bases stayed unmatched. This CDR3 contains 15 residues. This chain's CDR3 is CASSRQGSRSYEQYF. Written as DNA, the CDR3 is TGTGCCAGCAGCCGACAGGGTAGTAGGTCCTACGAGCAGTACTTC.

The genes are TRBV6-4 and TRBJ1-6; weak D call: TRBD1 (5 bases). CDR1 and CDR2 (germline): MRHNA, SNTAGT. V lost 4 bases and J lost 2, with 6 bases in between. There are 14 residues in the CDR3. The CDR3 sequence: CASSGGTYNSPLHF. For the CDR3, the DNA is TGTGCCAGCAGTGGGGGCACCTATAATTCACCCCTCCACTTT.

The V gene is TRBV6-1, the J gene TRBJ2-7; the D gene is possibly TRBD1 (5 bases). V was shortened by 5 bases and J by 2 bases, with 16 bases between the two germline ends. The germline V gene encodes CDR1 MNHNS and CDR2 SASEGT. The CDR3 covers 15 residues. CDR3 region: CASSIFPAGPYEQYF. The CDR3 DNA follows: TGTGCCAGCAGTATTTTCCCGGCAGGGCCCTACGAGCAGTACTTC.

Only a few counts were recorded for this clone. The genes are TRBV30 and TRBJ1-1, with TRBD1 as a possible D gene (5 bases). Trimming cost V 3 bases and J 4 bases, with 15 bases left between them. Germline V gene sequence: CDR1 GTSNPN, CDR2 SVGIG (reference sequence). The CDR3 consists of 14 residues. The CDR3 DNA sequence: TGTGCCTGGAGCCGTGGGGGTCTGAGCACTGAAGCTTTCTTT. This encodes CAWSRGGLSTEAFF. The variable domain in full, with the rest retrieved from reference TRBV30 and TRBJ1-1, is SQTIHQWPATLVQPVGSPLSLECTVEGTSNPNLYWYRQAAGRGLQLLFYSVGIGQISSEVPQNLSASRPQDRQFILSSKKLLLSDSGFYLCAWSRGGLSTEAFFGQGTRLTVV.

A few counts support this clone. The chain links TRBV6-6 to TRBJ2-2; D is ambiguous. Trimming stripped 6 bases from V and 5 bases from J, with 10 bases between. The CDR3 is 13 amino acids. Per the germline V gene, CDR1 is MNHNY and CDR2 is SVGAGI (reference sequence). The CDR3 nucleotides are TGTGCCAGCAGCCCTATCGAGACCGGGGAGCTGTTTTTT. The encoded protein is CASSPIETGELFF.

This chain links TRBV30 with TRBJ2-7; no clear D. V lost 5 bases and J 3 bases, leaving 8 bases between the germline ends. This CDR3 has 11 residues. CDR1 and CDR2 (germline): GTSNPN, SVGIG (reference sequence). The CDR3 nucleotides are TGTGCCTGGGGAATCGGCTACGAGCAGTACTTC. This encodes CAWGIGYEQYF.

CDR3 DNA sequence: TGTGCCAGCAGACTCGACAGTAGCAATCAGCCCCAGCATTTT. Residues: CASRLDSSNQPQHF. The chain is built from TRBV6-5 and TRBJ1-5; a possible D gene is TRBD1 (5 bases). Germline assignment: CDR1 MNHEY and CDR2 SVGAGI. CDR3 length: 14 residues. Trimming shortened V by 6 bases and J by 0 bases, and 9 bases separated the two germline ends.

The V call is TRBV10-2, the J call TRBJ2-7; no reliable D call. This CDR3 region has 12 residues. CDR1 WSHSY and CDR2 SAAADI come from the germline V gene. Trimming cost V 4 bases and J 4 bases, with 8 bases left between them. The CDR3 sequence is CASSGALYEQYF. As DNA, the CDR3 is TGCGCCAGCAGTGGGGCCCTTTACGAGCAGTACTTC.

This rearrangement joins TRBV12-5 to TRBJ2-4, with D unclear. V dropped 7 bases and J dropped 0 bases, with 10 bases sitting between them. The CDR3 totals 14 residues. Germline CDR1 reads LGHNT; CDR2 reads FRNRAP. The CDR3 sequence: CASALSGAKNIQYF. CDR3 nucleotide sequence: TGTGCTAGTGCCCTCAGTGGAGCCAAAAACATTCAGTACTTC. Based on the CDR3 plus reference TRBV12-5 and TRBJ2-4, the full variable domain is DARVTQTPRHKVTEMGQEVTMRCQPILGHNTVFWYRQTMMQGLELLAYFRNRAPLDDSGMPKDRFSAEMPDATLATLKIQPSEPRDSAVYFCASALSGAKNIQYFGAGTRLSVL.

The chain joins TRBV27 to TRBJ1-6; tentatively, D is TRBD1 (6 bases). Germline lookup yields CDR1 MNHEY and CDR2 SMNVEV (reference sequence). The CDR3 runs 15 residues. V lost 6 bases and J 1 base, leaving 10 bases between the germline ends. In nucleotides, the CDR3 is TGTGCCAGCAGCAAACAGGGTTCCTATAATTCACCCCTCCACTTT. This codes for CASSKQGSYNSPLHF.

The V gene is TRBV7-2, the J gene TRBJ2-7; 14 nucleotides match TRBD2. Per germline, CDR1 SGHTA and CDR2 FQGNSA. This CDR3 region has 14 residues. The junction had 2 bases not matched to a gene; V was cut back by 3 bases and J by 7 bases. The CDR3 sequence: CASSLGLAGVEQYF. The CDR3 nucleotides are TGTGCCAGCAGCTTGGGACTAGCGGGGGTTGAGCAGTACTTC.

The V gene is TRBV30, the J gene TRBJ1-1, with D tentatively TRBD1 (6 bases). Looked up from germline, CDR1 is GTSNPN and CDR2 is SVGIG (reference sequence). The V and J ends lost 5 bases and 5 bases respectively, with 9 bases between them. The CDR3 has 11 residues. The CDR3 DNA is TGTGCCTGGGTTACAGGGACTGAAGCTTTCTTT. Translation gives CAWVTGTEAFF.

The chain carries TRBV4-2 and TRBJ1-3; no clear D gene. The CDR3 is made up of 14 amino acids. CDR1 and CDR2 (germline): LGHNA, YNFKEQ. V lost 5 bases to trimming and J lost 1 base, with 9 bases between them. CDR3 amino acids: CASSEPQSGNTIYF. CDR3 DNA: TGTGCCAGCAGCGAGCCCCAATCTGGAAACACCATATATTTT.

This chain uses TRBV5-1 with TRBJ2-7, with 9 nucleotides matching TRBD1. The CDR3 covers 18 residues. Germline trimming cut 2 bases from V and 7 bases from J; bases unmatched to any gene: 19. CDR1 is SGHRS, CDR2 YFSETQ, per germline. The CDR3, as DNA: TGCGCCAGCAGCTTACTAGGACAGGGGATTGGGACTACGAGTGAGCAGTACTTC. Translating gives CASSLLGQGIGTTSEQYF.

The chain employs TRBV5-1 and TRBJ1-2; 8 bases fit TRBD1. The CDR3 spans 14 residues. Germline loops: CDR1 SGHRS, CDR2 YFSETQ. Unmatched junction bases numbered 4, after V lost 0 bases and J lost 6 bases. CDR3 residues: CASSLGQGLDGYTF. Written as DNA, the CDR3 is TGCGCCAGCAGCTTGGGACAGGGGTTGGATGGCTACACCTTC.

The chain has TRBV2 and TRBJ1-2; perhaps TRBD1 as D (5 bases). CDR1 is SNHLY, CDR2 FYNNEI, per germline. V dropped 6 bases and J dropped 8 bases, with 22 bases sitting between them. The CDR3 contains 15 residues. The CDR3, as DNA: TGTGCCAGCAGGGTGGGGACCGGACCGGGATTAGGCTACACCTTC. As protein: CASRVGTGPGLGYTF. Drawing the rest from reference TRBV2 and TRBJ1-2, the complete variable domain is EPEVTQTPSHQVTQMGQEVILRCVPISNHLYFYWYRQILGQKVEFLVSFYNNEISEKSEIFDDQFSVERPDGSNFTLKIRSTKLEDSAMYFCASRVGTGPGLGYTFGSGTRLTVV.

To note about this clone: This same CDR3 is encoded by further DNA sequences in the sample. The V and J genes are TRBV9 and TRBJ2-1; D is undetermined. This CDR3 is built from 12 residues. Trimming shortened V by 0 bases and J by 4 bases, and 2 bases separated the two germline ends. CDR1 SGDLS and CDR2 YYNGEE come from the germline V gene. The CDR3 nucleotides are TGTGCCAGCAGCGTAGGGTACAATGAGCAGTTCTTC. Protein sequence: CASSVGYNEQFF.

CDR3 residues: CASSRTPGNTEAFF. The CDR3 region has the DNA TGCGCCAGCAGCCGGACCCCGGGGAACACTGAAGCTTTCTTT. The chain has TRBV4-1 and TRBJ1-1, with D hard to call. V was clipped by 4 bases and J by 1 base, with 10 bases between them. CDR1 and CDR2 (germline): MGHRA, YSYEKL. The CDR3 is 14 residues long.

V and J are TRBV4-1 and TRBJ2-3, with D possibly TRBD2 on 5 matching bases. This CDR3 has 15 residues. Germline V gene lookup returns CDR1 MGHRA and CDR2 YSYEKL. Trimming pared 4 bases from V and 6 bases from J, leaving 17 bases between. In nucleotides, the CDR3 is TGCGCCAGCAGCCCCCTTGGTGGTAGAGGGGATACGCAGTATTTT. Protein product: CASSPLGGRGDTQYF.